This T cell receptor beta chain comes out of a study of T cells after yellow fever vaccination. TCRdb used MiXCR to reprocess the 5' RACE reads, holding one entry per CDR3 protein. Seen here are about 160,000 distinct CDR3 sequences, approximately 9.9% observed once, and the top ten hold 35% to 40%. About this clonotype itself: Antigen specificity is unknown.

Study conclusions and caveats: The study noted that FACS-sorted repertoires could contain abundant clonotypes contaminating from the bulk population.

V gave up 2 bases and J gave up 4 bases, with 15 bases separating them. Germline V lookup: CDR1 ENHRY, CDR2 SYGVKD. The CDR3 length is 16 residues. The material sequenced was CD8+ T cells sorted from PBMCs, taken 45 days after the yellow fever booster vaccination. V gene TRBV10-3 combines with J gene TRBJ1-5; D perhaps matches TRBD1 (5 bases). This receptor was identified in a man between 18 and 35 years old who received the YFV17D yellow fever vaccine. The CDR3 nucleotides read TGTGCCATCAGTGAGGGGCAGGGCCCCGGGAATCAGCCCCAGCATTTT. The encoded protein is CAISEGQGPGNQPQHF.